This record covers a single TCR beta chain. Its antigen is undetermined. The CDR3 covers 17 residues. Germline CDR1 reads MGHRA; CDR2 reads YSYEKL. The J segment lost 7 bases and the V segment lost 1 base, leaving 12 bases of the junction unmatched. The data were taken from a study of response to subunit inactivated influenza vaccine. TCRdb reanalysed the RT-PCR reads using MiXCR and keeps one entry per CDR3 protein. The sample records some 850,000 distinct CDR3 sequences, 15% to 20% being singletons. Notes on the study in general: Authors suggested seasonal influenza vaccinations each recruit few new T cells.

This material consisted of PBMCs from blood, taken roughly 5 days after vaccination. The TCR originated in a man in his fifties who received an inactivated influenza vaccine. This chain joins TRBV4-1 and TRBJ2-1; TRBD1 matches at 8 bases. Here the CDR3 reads CASSQALIRDRFNEQFF. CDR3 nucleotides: TGCGCCAGCAGCCAAGCTCTAATCCGGGACAGGTTTAATGAGCAGTTCTTC.